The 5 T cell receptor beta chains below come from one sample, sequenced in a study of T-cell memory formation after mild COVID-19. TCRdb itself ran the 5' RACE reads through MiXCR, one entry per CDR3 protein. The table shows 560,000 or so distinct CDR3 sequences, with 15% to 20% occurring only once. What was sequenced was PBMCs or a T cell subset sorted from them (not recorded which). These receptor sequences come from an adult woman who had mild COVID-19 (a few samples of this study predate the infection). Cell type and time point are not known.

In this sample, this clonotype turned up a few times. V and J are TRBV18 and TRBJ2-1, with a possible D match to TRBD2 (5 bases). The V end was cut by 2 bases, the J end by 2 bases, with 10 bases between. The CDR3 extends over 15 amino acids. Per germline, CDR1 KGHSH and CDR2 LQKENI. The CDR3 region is CASSPERSPYNEQFF. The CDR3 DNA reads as TGTGCCAGCTCACCAGAGCGGAGCCCCTACAATGAGCAGTTCTTC.

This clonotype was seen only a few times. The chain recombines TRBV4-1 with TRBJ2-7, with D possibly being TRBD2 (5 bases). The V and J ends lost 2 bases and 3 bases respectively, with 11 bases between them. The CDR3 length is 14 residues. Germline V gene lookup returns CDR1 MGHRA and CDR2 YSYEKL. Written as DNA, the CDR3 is TGCGCCAGCAGCCAAATACTCGGGGACTACGAGCAGTACTTC. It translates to CASSQILGDYEQYF.

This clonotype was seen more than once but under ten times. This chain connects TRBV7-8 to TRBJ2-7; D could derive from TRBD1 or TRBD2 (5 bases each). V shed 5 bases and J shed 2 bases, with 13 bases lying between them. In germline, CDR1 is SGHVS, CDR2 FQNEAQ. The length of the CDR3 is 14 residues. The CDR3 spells CASSPRGGPYEQYF. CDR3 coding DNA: TGTGCCAGCAGCCCCCGGGGCGGGCCCTACGAGCAGTACTTC.

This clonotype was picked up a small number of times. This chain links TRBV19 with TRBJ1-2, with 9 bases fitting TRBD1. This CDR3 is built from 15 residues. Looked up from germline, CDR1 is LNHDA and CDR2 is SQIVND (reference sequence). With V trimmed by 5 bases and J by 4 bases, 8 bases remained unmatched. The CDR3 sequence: CASSVSRDRVYGYTF. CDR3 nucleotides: TGTGCCAGTAGTGTTAGCCGGGACAGGGTCTATGGCTACACCTTC.

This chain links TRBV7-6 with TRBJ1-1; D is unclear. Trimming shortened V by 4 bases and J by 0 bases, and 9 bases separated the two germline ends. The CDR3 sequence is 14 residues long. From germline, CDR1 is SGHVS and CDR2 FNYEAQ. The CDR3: CASSSGLLNTEAFF. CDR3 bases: TGTGCCAGCAGCTCAGGTCTCCTGAACACTGAAGCTTTCTTT.